These 25 T cell receptor beta chains share one sample of origin, sequenced in a study of blood T cell repertoires in COVID-19. TCRdb's table, derived via immunoSEQ multiplex PCR, lists solely in-frame clones and lacks some. Among around 370,000 clones listed, 87% were seen once. Sequencing used peripheral blood. The receptor set was obtained from a woman aged 45-65 years with COVID-19, enrolled during active disease.

V usage is TRBV5-4 and J usage is TRBJ2-5; D gene ambiguous. The CDR3 consists of 12 residues. V was pared by 4 bases and J by 5 bases, with 9 bases between. Germline assignment: CDR1 SGHNT and CDR2 YYREEE (reference sequence). CDR3 loop: CASSSLGETQYF. CDR3 coding DNA: TGTGCCAGCAGCAGCCTCGGGGAGACCCAGTACTTC.

J is TRBJ2-2 and V is TRBV7-9, with TRBD1 identical over 8 bases. Looked up from germline, CDR1 is SEHNR and CDR2 is FQNEAQ (reference sequence). CDR3 length: 17 amino acids. After removal of 5 bases from V and 0 bases from J, the junction contained 8 bases not matched to a gene. The DNA for the CDR3 is TGTGCCAGCAGCCTATCACCGGGACAGGCGAACACCGGGGAGCTGTTTTTT. Residues: CASSLSPGQANTGELFF.

The chain employs TRBV29-1 and TRBJ2-1; no firm D call. CDR1 is SQVTM, CDR2 ANQGSEA, per germline. The CDR3 is made up of 13 amino acids. Trimming stripped 7 bases from V and 2 bases from J, with 12 bases between. The CDR3 loop is CSGSRVAYNEQFF. CDR3 coding DNA: TGCAGCGGGAGTCGAGTAGCCTACAATGAGCAGTTCTTC.

The V and J genes are TRBV28 and TRBJ1-2; TRBD1 matches at 7 bases. CDR1 is MDHEN and CDR2 is SYDVKM in the germline V gene. The CDR3 has 13 residues. The V segment lost 8 bases and the J segment 0 bases; nucleotides outside the gene matches: 3. The CDR3 region is CASRDRANYGYTF. The CDR3 DNA sequence: TGTGCCAGCCGGGACAGAGCTAACTATGGCTACACCTTC.

This chain connects TRBV24-1 to TRBJ2-5; 12 nucleotides align to TRBD2. V was clipped by 3 bases and J by 1 base; unmatched bases: 8. CDR1 KGHDR and CDR2 SFDVKD come from the germline V gene. CDR3 length equals 18 residues. In DNA, the CDR3 is TGTGCCACCAGTGATCCTGAGGGGACTAGCGGGCTCCAAGAGACCCAGTACTTC. It is translated as CATSDPEGTSGLQETQYF.

This CDR3 reads CASSPAYGDRGGYTF. The DNA of the CDR3 is TGTGCCAGCTCACCCGCATACGGGGACAGGGGTGGCTACACCTTC. The rearrangement joins TRBV18 to TRBJ1-2; 10 bases map to TRBD1. The CDR3 spans 15 residues. V dropped 3 bases and J dropped 7; count of bases not matched to a gene: 8. Germline V gene sequence: CDR1 KGHSH, CDR2 LQKENI. The full variable domain, its missing parts supplied by reference TRBV18 and TRBJ1-2, is NAGVMQNPRHLVRRRGQEARLRCSPMKGHSHVYWYRQLPEEGLKFMVYLQKENIIDESGMPKERFSAEFPKEGPSILRIQQVVRGDSAAYFCASSPAYGDRGGYTFGSGTRLTVV.

V and J are TRBV7-9 and TRBJ2-7, with D uncertain. This CDR3 region has 16 residues. Per the germline V gene, CDR1 is SEHNR and CDR2 is FQNEAQ (reference sequence). Trimming left V 1 base short and J 1 base short, with 14 bases between. The CDR3 spells CASSLDWSLRSYEQYF. DNA for the CDR3: TGTGCCAGCAGCTTAGATTGGAGCTTGCGGTCCTACGAGCAGTACTTC.

The rearrangement links TRBV30 to TRBJ1-1, with TRBD1 matching over 10 bases. CDR3 length equals 15 residues. V lost 2 bases and J lost 5; bases outside the gene matches: 8. Germline V CDR1 and CDR2: GTSNPN, SVGIG (reference sequence). Here the CDR3 reads CAWSLLDRGPTEAFF. The CDR3, as DNA: TGTGCCTGGAGTTTACTCGACAGGGGGCCAACTGAAGCTTTCTTT.

The chain is built from TRBV30 and TRBJ2-3; 8 bases line up with TRBD2. The ends lost 2 bases at V and 4 bases at J; junction bases unmatched: 11. The CDR3 sequence is 16 residues long. CDR1 GTSNPN and CDR2 SVGIG come from the germline V gene (reference sequence). CDR3 bases: TGTGCCTGGAGTTTCATGAGCGGGAGTTGGGCAGATACGCAGTATTTT. This gives the protein CAWSFMSGSWADTQYF.

The V gene is TRBV20-1, the J gene TRBJ1-1, with a weak D call TRBD1 (6 bases). Germline CDR1 DFQATT, CDR2 SNEGSKA (reference sequence). The CDR3 has 15 amino acids. V shed 3 bases and J shed 5 bases, with 19 bases lying between them. The CDR3 DNA follows: TGCAGTGCTAGTCCGTCCGGGGGGCGTGGGACTGAAGCTTTCTTT. This sequence encodes CSASPSGGRGTEAFF.

This clone was detected a few times. The chain combines TRBV12-5 with TRBJ1-2; 8 nucleotides line up with TRBD1. CDR1 and CDR2 (germline): LGHNT, FRNRAP. The CDR3 has 13 residues. V lost 9 bases, J lost 2 bases, and 5 bases stayed unmatched. CDR3 loop: CASGQGVNYGYTF. CDR3 sequence (DNA): TGTGCTAGCGGACAGGGAGTCAACTATGGCTACACCTTC.

The gene calls are TRBV19 and TRBJ1-1; 11 bases fit TRBD1. The CDR3 has 14 residues. The V and J ends lost 5 bases and 11 bases, in that order; junction bases with no gene match: 10. Germline lookup yields CDR1 LNHDA and CDR2 SQIVND (reference sequence). CDR3 sequence: CASSWTGTGGEAFF. The CDR3 DNA follows: TGTGCCAGTAGTTGGACCGGGACAGGGGGGGAGGCTTTCTTT. Filled out from reference TRBV19 and TRBJ1-1, the complete variable domain reads DGGITQSPKYLFRKEGQNVTLSCEQNLNHDAMYWYRQDPGQGLRLIYYSQIVNDFQKGDIAEGYSVSREKKESFPLTVTSAQKNPTAFYLCASSWTGTGGEAFFGQGTRLTVV.

The chain links TRBV2 to TRBJ2-1, with 8 bases matching TRBD1. Germline V gene sequence: CDR1 SNHLY, CDR2 FYNNEI. This CDR3 has 14 residues. J was trimmed by 7 bases and V by 4 bases; bases with no gene match: 6. The CDR3 loop reads CASSVGQGRNEQFF. The CDR3 bases are TGTGCCAGCAGTGTCGGACAGGGAAGGAATGAGCAGTTCTTC. Using reference TRBV2 and TRBJ2-1 for the parts outside the CDR3, the full variable domain is EPEVTQTPSHQVTQMGQEVILRCVPISNHLYFYWYRQILGQKVEFLVSFYNNEISEKSEIFDDQFSVERPDGSNFTLKIRSTKLEDSAMYFCASSVGQGRNEQFFGPGTRLTVL.

The chain combines TRBV19 with TRBJ2-3; the D is unclear. This CDR3 has 14 residues. CDR1 is LNHDA and CDR2 is SQIVND in the germline V gene (reference sequence). V lost 4 bases, J lost 1 base, and 9 bases lay in between. The CDR3 DNA reads as TGTGCCAGTAGTAGGGCCCAGGGCACAGATACGCAGTATTTT. This translates into CASSRAQGTDTQYF. Full variable domain (outside the CDR3, taken from reference TRBV19 and TRBJ2-3): DGGITQSPKYLFRKEGQNVTLSCEQNLNHDAMYWYRQDPGQGLRLIYYSQIVNDFQKGDIAEGYSVSREKKESFPLTVTSAQKNPTAFYLCASSRAQGTDTQYFGPGTRLTVL.

This chain links TRBV9 with TRBJ2-1; 7 positions agree with TRBD2. Per the germline V gene, CDR1 is SGDLS and CDR2 is YYNGEE. The CDR3 loop spans 13 amino acids. The ends lost 7 bases at V and 8 bases at J; junction bases unmatched: 9. The CDR3: CASAGLVRHEQFF. CDR3 nucleotide sequence: TGTGCCAGCGCCGGACTAGTCAGGCATGAGCAGTTCTTC.

CDR3 in amino acids: CASRGPSSGNTIYF. The CDR3 DNA is TGTGCCAGCAGGGGGCCTTCCTCTGGAAACACCATATATTTT. This rearrangement joins TRBV2 to TRBJ1-3; TRBD1 is a possible D gene (5 bases). V lost 6 bases to trimming and J lost 0 bases, with 9 bases between them. There are 14 residues in the CDR3. CDR1 and CDR2 from the germline V gene are SNHLY and FYNNEI. The complete variable domain, with remaining parts taken from reference TRBV2 and TRBJ1-3, reads EPEVTQTPSHQVTQMGQEVILRCVPISNHLYFYWYRQILGQKVEFLVSFYNNEISEKSEIFDDQFSVERPDGSNFTLKIRSTKLEDSAMYFCASRGPSSGNTIYFGEGSWLTVV.

The chain joins TRBV18 to TRBJ2-7; 8 bases match TRBD1. The V gene end was trimmed by 4 bases and the J gene end by 4 bases; junction bases not matched to a gene: 12. The germline CDR1 and CDR2 sequences are KGHSH and LQKENI. The CDR3 spans 16 residues. The CDR3 DNA reads TGTGCCAGCTCACGGGGAACCGACAGGGGAGAGTACGAGCAGTACTTC. Translated, it gives CASSRGTDRGEYEQYF.

The chain carries TRBV7-2 and TRBJ2-7; D is unresolved. The CDR3 totals 19 residues. Trimming pared 7 bases from V and 7 bases from J, leaving 35 bases between. Germline V gene sequence: CDR1 SGHTA, CDR2 FQGNSA. DNA of the CDR3: TGTGCCAGCACCCAATCCCCCTTAAGGAGTAGTAGTCTATCGCGTGAGCAGTACTTC. Protein: CASTQSPLRSSSLSREQYF.

This chain connects TRBV3-1 (or the pseudogene TRBV3-2) to TRBJ2-7; D might be TRBD2 (6 bases). The germline V gene has CDR1 LGHDT and CDR2 YNNKEL (reference sequence). CDR3 length equals 13 residues. V was clipped by 8 bases and J by 2 bases, with 13 bases between them. The CDR3 nucleotides are TGTGCCAGCCGGGAGAGTAGCGCCTACGAGCAGTACTTC. Protein: CASRESSAYEQYF.

V usage is TRBV9 and J usage is TRBJ2-2; D gene ambiguous. The CDR3 is made up of 16 amino acids. Trimming cost V 0 bases and J 0 bases, with 9 bases left between them. CDR1 and CDR2 (germline): SGDLS, YYNGEE. CDR3: CASSVATVTNTGELFF. The CDR3 bases are TGTGCCAGCAGCGTAGCTACGGTAACGAACACCGGGGAGCTGTTTTTT.

V usage is TRBV6-5 and J usage is TRBJ1-1, with D uncertain. This CDR3 spans 14 amino acids. Germline V gives CDR1 MNHEY, CDR2 SVGAGI. Trimming stripped 5 bases from V and 4 bases from J, with 14 bases between. The CDR3 loop reads CASSKLSMITEAFF. DNA of the CDR3: TGTGCCAGCAGTAAACTTTCCATGATCACTGAAGCTTTCTTT.

The chain combines TRBV5-1 with TRBJ2-7; 7 nucleotides agree with TRBD2. The V and J ends lost 2 bases and 2 bases, in that order; junction bases with no gene match: 22. The CDR3 is 20 amino acids. Looked up from germline, CDR1 is SGHRS and CDR2 is YFSETQ. CDR3 coding DNA: TGCGCCAGCAGCTTAGCCGACGGGGCAGGCGGGACTACCCTGACCTACGAGCAGTACTTC. It yields the protein CASSLADGAGGTTLTYEQYF.

This clone was observed a single time. This rearrangement joins TRBV7-9 to TRBJ2-1, with TRBD2 matching 9 bases. The J segment lost 9 bases and the V segment lost 3 bases, leaving 6 bases of the junction unmatched. This CDR3 contains 14 residues. Germline V lookup: CDR1 SEHNR, CDR2 FQNEAQ (reference sequence). Here the CDR3 reads CASSFGGRAGEQFF. DNA for the CDR3: TGTGCCAGCAGCTTCGGCGGGAGGGCGGGTGAGCAGTTCTTC.

The chain employs TRBV24-1 and TRBJ2-1; TRBD2 aligns across 15 bases. With V trimmed by 3 bases and J by 4 bases, 3 bases remained unmatched. This CDR3 region has 17 residues. Germline V lookup: CDR1 KGHDR, CDR2 SFDVKD. In DNA, the CDR3 is TGTGCCACCAGTGATGCTGGGACTAGCGGGAGGTACAATGAGCAGTTCTTC. It yields the protein CATSDAGTSGRYNEQFF.

The V and J genes are TRBV9 and TRBJ2-1, with 7 positions matching TRBD2. Germline-derived CDR1 and CDR2 are SGDLS and YYNGEE. The CDR3 spans 19 residues. J lost 0 bases, V lost 3 bases, and 15 bases had no gene match. The CDR3 is CASSARGVGALTSYNEQFF. The CDR3 DNA follows: TGTGCCAGCAGCGCCCGGGGGGTAGGTGCGTTGACCTCCTACAATGAGCAGTTCTTC.